Listed below are T cell receptor beta chains from one sample, sequenced in a study of metastatic and nonmetastatic thyroid tumors. TCRdb called clones again from the PCR reads with MiXCR. The data hold over 9,000 clones, with 9.5% to 15% observed a single time. Sequencing was performed on blood. The receptors originated from a female donor with papillary thyroid cancer or a benign thyroid nodule (not recorded which). Some clones in this sample may be carry-over from other donors' samples. Each CDR3 is given without its conserved first and last residue. The D gene is left open where the match is weak. Part of the rows lack a size; the others show once, few, many or a class for expanded clones.

>NA|TRBV5-4|TRBJ2-5|NA
ASNGGETQY
>NA|TRBV6-1|TRBJ1-1|medium-sized
ASSSGQYEAF
>NA|TRBV7-9|TRBJ1-2|many
ASSLENWGYT
>NA|TRBV6-1|TRBJ2-3|many
ASGSQTDTQY
>NA|TRBV6-1|TRBJ1-3|medium-sized
ASSDSVSSGNTIY
>TRBD2|TRBV13|TRBJ2-3|many
ASSSSGETDTQY
>NA|TRBV9|TRBJ2-2|NA
ASSVGQSNTGELF
>NA|TRBV3-1|TRBJ2-3|many
ASGQNRADTQY
>NA|TRBV11-2|TRBJ2-7|NA
ASSTTAGYYPYEQY
>TRBD1|TRBV28|TRBJ2-3|many
ASSSGTGTTDTQY
>TRBD2|TRBV19|TRBJ2-1|many
ASSGGSAGGINEQF
>TRBD2|TRBV5-1|TRBJ2-7|many
ASSFFGTSVDNEQY
>NA|TRBV7-9|TRBJ2-1|many
ASSLSLAGSYNEQF
>NA|TRBV20-1|TRBJ1-2|many
SARGQFGYT
>NA|TRBV4-2|TRBJ1-2|medium-sized
ASSRTIDDYT
>NA|TRBV11-2|TRBJ2-7|NA
ASSIGGVYEQY
>NA|TRBV19|TRBJ2-1|many
ASSIGGNEQF
>TRBD2|TRBV12-3/TRBV12-4|TRBJ2-3|many
ASTRLAESTDTQY
>TRBD1|TRBV27|TRBJ1-3|many
ASSPQGGGTIY
>NA|TRBV19|TRBJ1-3|medium-sized
ASRGLRGNTIY